Listed below are T cell receptor beta chains from one sample, sequenced in a study of T cell changes during pregnancy in multiple sclerosis. Clones were read by immunoSEQ multiplex PCR, and TCRdb kept only the in-frame ones, dropping some. Of about 77,000 clones in the sample, approximately 91% were seen once. Sequences were derived from peripheral blood, sampled before pregnancy. The origin of the receptors is a female donor with multiple sclerosis, enrolled in a pregnancy study. The CDR3 runs from the conserved cysteine through the conserved F or W.

v_call | cdr3_aa
TRBV4-1 | CASSLNRGSYGYTF
TRBV6-5 | CASSYPGVRSAEQFF
TRBV5-4 | CASSLLAGGPPDTQYF
TRBV7-2 | CASSLKGDTEAFF
TRBV5-6 | CASSRPTGIYGYTF
TRBV11-2 | CASSPGGRTGVGEQFF
TRBV2 | CASRDRVYGYTF
TRBV5-1 | CASSLGVKGVGEKLFF
TRBV9 | CASSPRGGGGPTGELFF
TRBV27 | CASTYGTETGELFF
TRBV5-5 | CASSLQVYSSGANVLTF
TRBV2 | CASSEPGQDIRSGANVLTF
TRBV9 | CASSVGRAQGSTDTQYF
TRBV2 | CASSTGAQTFF
TRBV2 | CASSPDRAALVGYGYTF
TRBV6-1 | CASRTGNTEAFF
TRBV5-6 | CASSGQSYGYTF
TRBV6-5 | CATLDRGHEKLFF
TRBV10-3 | CAISEHTGSSMSTEAFF
TRBV5-4 | CASSFHRVGKGDTEAFF
TRBV6-1 | CASRQTGHNTEAFF
TRBV18 | CASSRGDRVGVTEAFF
TRBV10-3 | CAISTDRVGNQPQHF
TRBV2 | CASSEQGSSYEQYF
TRBV5-1 | CASSSRGANEQFF
TRBV7-9 | CASSSRPDRGDEQYF
TRBV28 | CASRTQGYGYTF
TRBV6-5 | CASSSLLYGYTF
TRBV7-8 | CASSEGLWDTQYF
TRBV5-1 | CASSYSRKGAPYEQYF
TRBV9 | CASSVQGAGGYNEQFF
TRBV28 | CASSFVTGQGYGYTF
TRBV5-4 | CASSPLVGGQRWFF
TRBV7-9 | CASTPGGNRIYEQYF
TRBV5-4 | CASSLSDRVEAFF
TRBV5-1 | CASSFGQGATQYF
TRBV9 | CASSVVSGGYNEQFF
TRBV19 | CASSRTGYTGELFF
TRBV6-5 | CASSYSGTSSHEQYF
TRBV6-6 | CASSYSGGGTYNEQFF
TRBV28 | CASSLGPGVGTEAFF
TRBV4-3 | CASSLEGWVGANVLTF
TRBV6-5 | CASSYSVTGNTEAFF
TRBV27 | CASSLRGEGTDTQYF
TRBV7-2 | CASSLGGASSYEQYF
TRBV30 | CARLSRGNTEAFF
TRBV11-2 | CASSFLGGAVF
TRBV10-2 | CASSDRVAGELFF
TRBV19 | CASRSDRGSEKLFF
TRBV27 | CASKAANGLPQHF
TRBV4-1 | CASSQEQRGAGETQYF
TRBV19 | CASSTSEAPNQPQHF
TRBV18 | CASSPQGTSGGTDTQYF
TRBV25-1 | CASRDAGRGLHSPLHF
TRBV27 | CASSSPGRRYGAFF
TRBV19 | CASSIAVRGGVETQYF
TRBV18 | CASSPWRGANTEAFF
TRBV19 | CASGPGQSYGYTF
TRBV30 | CAWSVDTYQPQHF